Presented here are 5 T cell receptor beta chains from one specimen sequenced in a study of technical replicates of blood from a handful of donors. Only in-frame clones appear in the TCRdb table, and some are missing; sequencing was by immunoSEQ multiplex PCR. The sample records 90,000 or so clones, approximately 95% being singletons. The sequencing sample was made of T cells isolated from PBMCs. These TCRs come from a human donor in good health.

For the CDR3, the DNA is TGTGCCAGCAGTGAATATTCAGGGATCGGTGGAAACACCATATATTTT. Residues: CASSEYSGIGGNTIYF. This rearrangement joins TRBV25-1 to TRBJ1-3; D is perhaps TRBD1 (5 bases). The V end lost 0 bases, the J end lost 3 bases, and 12 bases lay between the germline ends. The V gene's germline CDR1 is MGHDK and CDR2 SYGVNS. The CDR3 contains 16 residues.

The chain uses TRBV5-6 and TRBJ1-1; TRBD1 might be the D (6 bases). From germline, CDR1 is SGHDT and CDR2 YYEEEE. V dropped 4 bases and J dropped 1 base, with 14 bases sitting between them. This CDR3 comprises 15 residues. The CDR3 is CASSRYTGTNTEAFF. CDR3 DNA: TGTGCCAGCAGCAGGTATACAGGGACGAACACTGAAGCTTTCTTT.

The chain has TRBV6-5 and TRBJ1-2; D is undetermined. Trimming shortened V by 6 bases and J by 0 bases, and 5 bases separated the two germline ends. The CDR3 extends over 12 amino acids. Germline values: CDR1 MNHEY, CDR2 SVGAGI. In DNA form, the CDR3 reads TGTGCCAGCAGAACAGCTAACTATGGCTACACCTTC. This gives the protein CASRTANYGYTF.

This clone was seen once. The chain is built from TRBV19 and TRBJ2-7; TRBD2 might be the D (5 bases). Between the trimmed V and J ends, which lost 5 bases and 3 bases, there was a span of 11 bases. Per germline, CDR1 LNHDA and CDR2 SQIVND (reference sequence). There are 13 residues in the CDR3. Here the CDR3 reads CASSPGLLYEQYF. In DNA form, the CDR3 reads TGTGCCAGTAGTCCAGGACTGCTCTACGAGCAGTACTTC.

CDR3 DNA: TGCAGTGCTAGAGACGGTGCCGAGCAGTACTTC. As protein: CSARDGAEQYF. J is TRBJ2-7 and V is TRBV20-1; D not resolved. The length of the CDR3 is 11 residues. Trimming shortened V by 0 bases and J by 6 bases, and 6 bases separated the two germline ends. Germline lookup yields CDR1 DFQATT and CDR2 SNEGSKA (reference sequence).